The rows below give T cell receptor beta chains drawn from one sample of a study of control samples from healthy donors and cancer patients. Produced via immunoSEQ multiplex PCR; TCRdb's table is partial and in-frame only. Among roughly 100,000 clones, 75% to 90% were seen once, and the ten largest hold 7.8%. Sequenced sample: blood. All receptors derive from a man aged 25-45 years in good health. CDR3s include the opening cysteine and the closing phenylalanine or tryptophan. The D gene is left open where the match is weak. The size of a clone is reported for some rows only, either as once, few or many, or as a class for expanded clones.

V gene,D gene,clone size,J gene,CDR3 protein,CDR3 DNA
TRBV10-3,-,-,TRBJ2-5,CAISESGPETQYF,TGTGCCATCAGTGAGTCGGGCCCAGAGACCCAGTACTTC
TRBV25-1,-,-,TRBJ1-1,CASSEIGGAGGRAFF,TGTGCCAGCAGTGAAATAGGTGGCGCTGGGGGGCGAGCTTTCTTT
TRBV28,-,-,TRBJ2-6,CASSSRVRGANVLTF,TGTGCCAGCAGTTCTAGGGTTCGTGGGGCCAACGTCCTGACTTTC
TRBV2,-,-,TRBJ2-3,CASSDRASTDTQYF,TGTGCCAGCAGTGACAGAGCTAGCACAGATACGCAGTATTTT
TRBV10-1,-,few,TRBJ2-2,CASSPTYTGELFF,TGCGCCAGCAGTCCAACGTACACCGGGGAGCTGTTTTTT
TRBV5-1,-,-,TRBJ1-1,CASSREGETEAFF,TGCGCCAGCAGCAGGGAAGGGGAAACTGAAGCTTTCTTT
TRBV2,TRBD1,once,TRBJ2-6,CASSSLRGPGANVLTF,TGTGCCAGCAGTTCCCTAAGGGGGCCTGGGGCCAACGTCCTGACTTTC
TRBV5-1,TRBD2,-,TRBJ2-3,CASSLGGLAGLDTQYF,TGCGCCAGCAGCTTGGGGGGACTAGCGGGACTTGATACGCAGTATTTT
TRBV6-5,-,-,TRBJ2-7,CASRNTGFREQYF,TGTGCCAGCAGGAACACGGGCTTCCGCGAGCAGTACTTC
TRBV25-1,TRBD2,-,TRBJ2-3,CASSEWRRSSGTDTQYF,TGTGCCAGCAGTGAATGGCGACGGAGTAGCGGGACAGATACGCAGTATTTT
TRBV21-1,-,-,TRBJ2-5,CASSKMGRGGWGPETQYF,TGTGCCAGCAGCAAAATGGGCAGGGGCGGGTGGGGTCCAGAGACCCAGTACTTC
TRBV2,-,-,TRBJ1-2,CASSEGRVAYGYTF,TGTGCCAGCAGTGAAGGAAGAGTCGCCTATGGCTACACCTTC
TRBV7-2,TRBD1,-,TRBJ2-1,CASSSRDRAPLSYNEQFF,TGTGCCAGCAGCTCTAGGGACAGGGCCCCCCTCTCCTACAATGAGCAGTTCTTC
TRBV19,-,-,TRBJ2-7,CASSISGMVSYEQYF,TGTGCCAGTAGTATTTCGGGGATGGTGTCCTACGAGCAGTACTTC
TRBV24-1,-,-,TRBJ2-1,CATKNGGRHQFF,TGTGCCACCAAGAATGGAGGGCGTCATCAGTTCTTC
TRBV6-2/TRBV6-3,TRBD1,-,TRBJ1-3,CASSTWTGGFSGNTIYF,TGTGCCAGCAGTACCTGGACAGGGGGCTTCTCTGGAAACACCATATATTTT
TRBV7-2,-,-,TRBJ1-2,CASSPELHPNYGYTF,TGTGCCAGCAGCCCCGAACTTCACCCCAACTATGGCTACACCTTC
TRBV4-1,-,-,TRBJ1-2,CASSRQSGGTRYGYTF,TGCGCCAGCAGCCGACAATCCGGGGGCACCCGGTATGGCTACACCTTC
TRBV5-6,-,-,TRBJ2-7,CASSPGPSSGEQYF,TGTGCCAGCAGCCCGGGCCCTAGCAGCGGCGAGCAGTACTTC
TRBV23-1,TRBD1,-,TRBJ1-5,CASSQTPGQGTYSNQPQHF,TGCGCCAGCAGTCAAACCCCAGGACAGGGAACCTATAGCAATCAGCCCCAGCATTTT
TRBV11-2,-,-,TRBJ2-5,CASSQQETQYF,TGTGCCAGCAGCCAACAAGAGACCCAGTACTTC
TRBV30,TRBD2,-,TRBJ2-7,CAWSSSGRGVYEQYF,TGTGCCTGGAGTTCCAGCGGGAGGGGGGTATACGAGCAGTACTTC
TRBV5-6,-,-,TRBJ1-2,CASSFPPRDYGYTF,TGTGCCAGCAGCTTCCCTCCCAGGGACTATGGCTACACCTTC
TRBV12-3/TRBV12-4,TRBD1,-,TRBJ2-5,CASSWDRKETQYF,TGTGCCAGCAGTTGGGACAGGAAAGAGACCCAGTACTTC
TRBV7-9,-,-,TRBJ2-2,CASSLAAGELFF,TGTGCCAGCAGCTTAGCGGCCGGGGAGCTGTTTTTT
TRBV30,TRBD2,-,TRBJ2-1,CAWRNSGAPYNEQFF,TGTGCCTGGAGAAACAGCGGGGCTCCCTACAATGAGCAGTTCTTC
TRBV30,-,-,TRBJ1-6,CAWAPGRSPLHF,TGTGCCTGGGCGCCTGGAAGATCACCCCTCCACTTT
TRBV28,TRBD1,-,TRBJ1-4,CASTKPGQGSNEKLFF,TGTGCCAGCACTAAACCGGGACAGGGATCTAATGAAAAACTGTTTTTT
TRBV5-1,-,once,TRBJ1-5,CASSPGGDQPQHF,TGCGCCAGCAGCCCGGGGGGAGATCAGCCCCAGCATTTT
TRBV14,-,-,TRBJ2-1,CASSVGLFYNEQFF,TGTGCCAGCAGCGTGGGACTTTTCTACAATGAGCAGTTCTTC
TRBV7-2,-,-,TRBJ1-4,CASSVGGRSEKLFF,TGTGCCAGCAGCGTGGGGGGGAGAAGTGAAAAACTGTTTTTT
TRBV7-2,-,-,TRBJ2-5,CASSPSGQSQETQYF,TGTGCCAGCAGCCCATCAGGACAGTCGCAAGAGACCCAGTACTTC
TRBV6-6,TRBD1,-,TRBJ2-5,CASSYAQGRGETQYF,TGTGCCAGCAGTTACGCACAGGGGCGCGGGGAGACCCAGTACTTC
TRBV6-2/TRBV6-3,TRBD1,-,TRBJ1-4,CASSGQEPTNEKLFF,TGTGCCAGCAGTGGACAGGAACCAACTAATGAAAAACTGTTTTTT
TRBV30,TRBD1,-,TRBJ1-1,CAWEGGGVEAFF,TGTGCCTGGGAGGGAGGGGGCGTTGAAGCTTTCTTT
TRBV7-9,TRBD1,-,TRBJ1-5,CASSFGWDRINQPQHF,TGTGCCAGCAGTTTTGGATGGGACAGGATCAATCAGCCCCAGCATTTT
TRBV27,-,-,TRBJ2-7,CASSTRSPSEPYEQYF,TGTGCCAGCAGTACGAGATCCCCTTCGGAGCCCTACGAGCAGTACTTC
TRBV27,-,-,TRBJ2-1,CASSPGLAHLRNEQFF,TGTGCCAGCAGTCCCGGGCTAGCCCACCTTAGGAATGAGCAGTTCTTC
TRBV6-2/TRBV6-3,TRBD1,-,TRBJ1-1,CASSYRDRLPNTEAFF,TGTGCCAGCAGTTACCGGGACAGACTTCCGAACACTGAAGCTTTCTTT
TRBV5-1,-,few,TRBJ2-2,CASSYGYGANTGELFF,TGCGCCAGCAGCTATGGCTACGGCGCGAACACCGGGGAGCTGTTTTTT
TRBV10-3,-,once,TRBJ1-2,CAISADRYGYTF,TGTGCCATCAGTGCCGACAGGTATGGCTACACCTTC
TRBV9,-,-,TRBJ2-2,CASSAYAGTGNTGELFF,TGTGCCAGCAGCGCCTACGCCGGGACGGGTAACACCGGGGAGCTGTTTTTT
TRBV3-1/TRBV3-2,-,-,TRBJ1-5,CASSQGFSRGNQPQHF,TGTGCCAGCAGCCAAGGGTTCAGTAGGGGCAATCAGCCCCAGCATTTT
TRBV3-1/TRBV3-2,-,once,TRBJ1-1,CASSRGRDTEAFF,TGTGCCAGCAGCCGAGGGAGGGACACTGAAGCTTTCTTT
TRBV6-2/TRBV6-3,-,few,TRBJ1-6,CASSDSKTENSPLHF,TGTGCCAGCAGTGACTCAAAAACAGAGAATTCACCCCTCCACTTT
TRBV6-6,TRBD1,once,TRBJ1-1,CASSGTGGETEAFF,TGTGCCAGCAGTGGAACAGGGGGCGAGACTGAAGCTTTCTTT
TRBV9,-,once,TRBJ2-5,CASSDGRIATQETQYF,TGTGCCAGCAGCGATGGACGGATTGCTACCCAAGAGACCCAGTACTTC
TRBV12-5,-,-,TRBJ1-1,CASGLVLGTGIRGTEAFF,TGTGCTAGTGGTTTGGTACTGGGCACAGGCATTCGAGGCACTGAAGCTTTCTTT
TRBV6-2/TRBV6-3,-,-,TRBJ2-5,CASSYLEETQYF,TGTGCCAGCAGTTATTTGGAAGAGACCCAGTACTTC
TRBV3-1/TRBV3-2,-,-,TRBJ2-3,CASRGPLDTQYF,TGTGCCAGCAGAGGACCCCTAGATACGCAGTATTTT
TRBV27,TRBD2,-,TRBJ2-7,CASSLASGYEQYF,TGTGCCAGCAGTTTGGCTAGCGGGTACGAGCAGTACTTC
TRBV6-5,TRBD1,-,TRBJ2-1,CASRQGYLSDNEQFF,TGTGCCAGCAGACAGGGGTATCTTTCTGACAATGAGCAGTTCTTC
TRBV5-1,TRBD1,-,TRBJ2-1,CASSGTGSASYNEQFF,TGCGCCAGCAGCGGGACAGGGAGCGCCTCCTACAATGAGCAGTTCTTC
TRBV5-1,-,-,TRBJ2-7,CASSNEGYEQYF,TGCGCCAGCAGCAATGAAGGCTACGAGCAGTACTTC
TRBV5-5,-,-,TRBJ2-5,CASSFSQGGGETQYF,TGTGCCAGCAGCTTCTCGCAGGGCGGAGGAGAGACCCAGTACTTC
TRBV7-8,TRBD1,-,TRBJ2-1,CASRKAGTGAYNEQFF,TGTGCCAGCAGAAAAGCCGGGACAGGGGCCTACAATGAGCAGTTCTTC
TRBV28,-,-,TRBJ2-7,CASSSTGYEQYF,TGTGCCAGCAGTTCGACCGGGTACGAGCAGTACTTC
TRBV29-1,-,-,TRBJ2-1,CSVDEGVNEQFF,TGCAGCGTTGACGAAGGGGTCAATGAGCAGTTCTTC
TRBV7-2,-,once,TRBJ1-6,CASSLLQGYNSPLHF,TGTGCCAGCAGCTTATTGCAGGGATATAATTCACCCCTCCACTTT